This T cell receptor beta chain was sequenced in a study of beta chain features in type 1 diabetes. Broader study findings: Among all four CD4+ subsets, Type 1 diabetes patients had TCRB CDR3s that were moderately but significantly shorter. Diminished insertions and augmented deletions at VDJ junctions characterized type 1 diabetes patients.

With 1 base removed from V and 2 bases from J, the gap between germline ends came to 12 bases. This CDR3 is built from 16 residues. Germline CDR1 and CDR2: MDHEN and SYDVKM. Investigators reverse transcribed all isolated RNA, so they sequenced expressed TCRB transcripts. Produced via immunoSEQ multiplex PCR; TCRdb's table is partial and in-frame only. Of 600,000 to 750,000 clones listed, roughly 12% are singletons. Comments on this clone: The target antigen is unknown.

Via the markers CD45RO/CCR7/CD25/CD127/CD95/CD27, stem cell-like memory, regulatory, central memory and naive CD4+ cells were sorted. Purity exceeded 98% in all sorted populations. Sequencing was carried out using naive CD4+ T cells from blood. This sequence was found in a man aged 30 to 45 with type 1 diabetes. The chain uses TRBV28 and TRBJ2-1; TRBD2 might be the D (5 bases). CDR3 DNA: TGTGCCAGCAGTTTATCCGCTCTGGGAGCCTACAATGAGCAGTTCTTC. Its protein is CASSLSALGAYNEQFF.